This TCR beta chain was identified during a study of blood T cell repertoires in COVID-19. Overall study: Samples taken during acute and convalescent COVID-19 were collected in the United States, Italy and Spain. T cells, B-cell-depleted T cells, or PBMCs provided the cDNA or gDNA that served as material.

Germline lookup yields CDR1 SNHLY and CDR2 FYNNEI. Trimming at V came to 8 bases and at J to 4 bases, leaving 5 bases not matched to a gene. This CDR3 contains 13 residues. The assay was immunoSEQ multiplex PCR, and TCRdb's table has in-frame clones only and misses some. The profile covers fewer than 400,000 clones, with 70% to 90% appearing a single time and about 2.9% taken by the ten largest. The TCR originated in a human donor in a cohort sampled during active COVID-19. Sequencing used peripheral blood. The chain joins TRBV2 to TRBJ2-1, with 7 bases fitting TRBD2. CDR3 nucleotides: TGTGCCAGCCAAACTAGCGAATACAATGAGCAGTTCTTC. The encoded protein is CASQTSEYNEQFF.